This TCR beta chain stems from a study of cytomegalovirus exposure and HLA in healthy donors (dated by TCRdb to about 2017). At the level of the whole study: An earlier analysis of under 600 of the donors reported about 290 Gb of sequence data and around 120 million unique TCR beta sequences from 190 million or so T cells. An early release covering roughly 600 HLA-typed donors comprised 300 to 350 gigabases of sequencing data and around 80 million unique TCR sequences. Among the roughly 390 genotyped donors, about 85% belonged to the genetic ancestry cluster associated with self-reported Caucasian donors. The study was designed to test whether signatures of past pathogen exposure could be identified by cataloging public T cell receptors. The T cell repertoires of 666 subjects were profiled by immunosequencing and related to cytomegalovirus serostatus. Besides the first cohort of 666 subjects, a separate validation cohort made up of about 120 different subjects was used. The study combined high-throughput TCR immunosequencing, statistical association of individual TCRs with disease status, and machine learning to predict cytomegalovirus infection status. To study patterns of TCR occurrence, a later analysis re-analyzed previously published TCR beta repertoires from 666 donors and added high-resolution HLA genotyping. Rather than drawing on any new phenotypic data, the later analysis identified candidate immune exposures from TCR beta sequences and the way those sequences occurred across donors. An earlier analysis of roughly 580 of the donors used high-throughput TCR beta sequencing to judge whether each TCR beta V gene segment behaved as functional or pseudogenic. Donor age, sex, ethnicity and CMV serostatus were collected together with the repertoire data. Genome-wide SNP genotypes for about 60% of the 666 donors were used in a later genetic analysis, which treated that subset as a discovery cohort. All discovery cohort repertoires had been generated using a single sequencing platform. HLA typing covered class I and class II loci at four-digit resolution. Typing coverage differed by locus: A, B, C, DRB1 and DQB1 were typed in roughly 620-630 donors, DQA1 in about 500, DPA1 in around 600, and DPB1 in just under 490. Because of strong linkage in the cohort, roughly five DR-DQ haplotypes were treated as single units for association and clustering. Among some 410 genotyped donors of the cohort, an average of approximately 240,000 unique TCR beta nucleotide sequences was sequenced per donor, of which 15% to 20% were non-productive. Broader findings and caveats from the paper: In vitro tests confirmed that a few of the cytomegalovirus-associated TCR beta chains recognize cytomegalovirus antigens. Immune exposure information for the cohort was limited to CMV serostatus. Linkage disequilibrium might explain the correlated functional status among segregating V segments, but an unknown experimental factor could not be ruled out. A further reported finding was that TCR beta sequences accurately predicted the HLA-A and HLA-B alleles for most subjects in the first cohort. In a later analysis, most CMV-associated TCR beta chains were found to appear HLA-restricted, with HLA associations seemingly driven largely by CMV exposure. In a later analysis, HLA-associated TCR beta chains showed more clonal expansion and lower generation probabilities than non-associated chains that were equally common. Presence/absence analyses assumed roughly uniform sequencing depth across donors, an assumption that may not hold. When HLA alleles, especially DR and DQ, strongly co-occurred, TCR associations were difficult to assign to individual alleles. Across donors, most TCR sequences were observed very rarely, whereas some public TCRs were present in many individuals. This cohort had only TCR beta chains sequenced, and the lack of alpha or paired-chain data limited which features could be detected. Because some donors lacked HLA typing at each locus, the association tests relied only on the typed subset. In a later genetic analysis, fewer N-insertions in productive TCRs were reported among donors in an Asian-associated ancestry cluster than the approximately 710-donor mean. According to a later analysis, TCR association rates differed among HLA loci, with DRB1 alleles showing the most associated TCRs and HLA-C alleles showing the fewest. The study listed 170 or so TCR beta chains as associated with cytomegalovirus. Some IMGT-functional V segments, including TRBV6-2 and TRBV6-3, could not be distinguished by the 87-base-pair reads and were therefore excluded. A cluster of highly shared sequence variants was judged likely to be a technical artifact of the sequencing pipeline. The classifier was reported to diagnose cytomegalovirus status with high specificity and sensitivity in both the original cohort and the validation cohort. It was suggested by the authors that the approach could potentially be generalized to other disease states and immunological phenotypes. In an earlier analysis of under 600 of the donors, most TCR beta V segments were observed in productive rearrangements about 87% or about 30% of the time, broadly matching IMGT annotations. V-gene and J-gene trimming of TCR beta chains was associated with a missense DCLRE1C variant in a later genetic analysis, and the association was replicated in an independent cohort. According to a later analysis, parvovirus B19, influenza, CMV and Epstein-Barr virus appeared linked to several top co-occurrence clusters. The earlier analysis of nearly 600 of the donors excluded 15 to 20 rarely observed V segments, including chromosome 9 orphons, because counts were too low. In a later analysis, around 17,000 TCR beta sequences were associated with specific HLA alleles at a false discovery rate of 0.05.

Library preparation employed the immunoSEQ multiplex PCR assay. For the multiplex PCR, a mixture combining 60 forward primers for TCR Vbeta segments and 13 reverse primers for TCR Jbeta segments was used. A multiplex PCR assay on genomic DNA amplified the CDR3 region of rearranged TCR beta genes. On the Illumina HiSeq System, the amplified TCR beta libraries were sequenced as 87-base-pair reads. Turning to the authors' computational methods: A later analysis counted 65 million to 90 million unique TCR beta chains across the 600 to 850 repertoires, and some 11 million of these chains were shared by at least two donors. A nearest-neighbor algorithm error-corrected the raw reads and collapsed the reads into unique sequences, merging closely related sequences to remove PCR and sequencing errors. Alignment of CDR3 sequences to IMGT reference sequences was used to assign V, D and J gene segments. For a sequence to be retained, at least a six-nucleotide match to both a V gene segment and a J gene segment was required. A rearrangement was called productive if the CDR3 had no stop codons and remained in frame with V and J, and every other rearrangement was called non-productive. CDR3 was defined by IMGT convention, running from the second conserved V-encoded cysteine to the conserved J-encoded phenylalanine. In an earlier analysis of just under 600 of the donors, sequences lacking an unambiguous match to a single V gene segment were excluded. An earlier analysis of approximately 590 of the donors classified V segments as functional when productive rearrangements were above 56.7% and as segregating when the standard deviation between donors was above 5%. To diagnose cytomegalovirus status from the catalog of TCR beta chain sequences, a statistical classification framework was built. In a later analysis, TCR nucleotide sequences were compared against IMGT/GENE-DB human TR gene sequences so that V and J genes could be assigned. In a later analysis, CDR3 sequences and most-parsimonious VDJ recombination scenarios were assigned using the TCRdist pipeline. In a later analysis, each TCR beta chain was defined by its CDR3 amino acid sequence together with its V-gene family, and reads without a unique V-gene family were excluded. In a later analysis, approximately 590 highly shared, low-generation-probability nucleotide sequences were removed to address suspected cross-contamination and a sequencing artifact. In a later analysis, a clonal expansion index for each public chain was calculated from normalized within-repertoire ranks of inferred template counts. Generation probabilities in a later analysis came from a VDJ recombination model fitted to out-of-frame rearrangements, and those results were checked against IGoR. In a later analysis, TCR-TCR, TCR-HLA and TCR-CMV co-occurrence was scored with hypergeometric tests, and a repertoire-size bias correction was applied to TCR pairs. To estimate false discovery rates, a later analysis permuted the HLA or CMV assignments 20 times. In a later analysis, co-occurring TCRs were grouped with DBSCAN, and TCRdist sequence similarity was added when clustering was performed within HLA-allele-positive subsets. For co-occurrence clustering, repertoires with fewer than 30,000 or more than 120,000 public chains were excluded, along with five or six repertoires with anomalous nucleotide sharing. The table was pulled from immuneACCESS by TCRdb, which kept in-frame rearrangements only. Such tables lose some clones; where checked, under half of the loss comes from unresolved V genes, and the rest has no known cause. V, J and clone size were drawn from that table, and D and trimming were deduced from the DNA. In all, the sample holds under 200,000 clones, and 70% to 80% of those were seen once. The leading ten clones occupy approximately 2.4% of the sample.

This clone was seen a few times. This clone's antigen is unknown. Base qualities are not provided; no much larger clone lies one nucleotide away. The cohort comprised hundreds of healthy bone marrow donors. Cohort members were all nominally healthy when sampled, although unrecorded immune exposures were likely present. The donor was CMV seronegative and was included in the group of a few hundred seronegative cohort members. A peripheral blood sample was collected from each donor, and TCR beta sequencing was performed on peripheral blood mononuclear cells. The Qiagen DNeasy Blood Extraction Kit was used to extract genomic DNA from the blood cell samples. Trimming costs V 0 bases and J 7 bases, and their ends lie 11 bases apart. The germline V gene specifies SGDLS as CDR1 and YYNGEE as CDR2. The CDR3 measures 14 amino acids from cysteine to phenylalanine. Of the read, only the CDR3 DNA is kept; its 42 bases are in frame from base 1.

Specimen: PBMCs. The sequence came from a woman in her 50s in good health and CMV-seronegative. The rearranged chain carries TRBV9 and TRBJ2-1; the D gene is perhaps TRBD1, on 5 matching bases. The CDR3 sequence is CASSVVRQGNEQFF. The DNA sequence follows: TGTGCCAGCAGCGTAGTTCGGCAGGGAAATGAGCAGTTCTTC.